The TCR beta chain described here comes from a study of beta chain features in type 1 diabetes (dated by TCRdb to 2017 to 2018). As for the study more broadly: Mean age, gender distribution, total cell number and subset yield did not differ between patients and healthy donors. A total of roughly 98,000,000 sorted cells were examined across all samples, and RNA yield correlated strongly with the number of cells per subset. In the study, TCRB repertoires of sorted circulating CD4+ T cell subsets from recently diagnosed type 1 diabetes patients were compared with those of matched healthy donors. Regulatory and stem cell-like memory subsets were isolated from only 8 patients and 8 healthy donors, whereas naive and central memory subsets came from all 28 donors.

This clone showed up just a few times. Its antigen target is currently unknown. No base quality information exists; no much larger clone differs at one position. The High Capacity cDNA Reverse Transcription Kit was used to reverse transcribe all of the isolated RNA, meaning that expressed TCRB transcripts were what got sequenced. Naive, central memory and regulatory T cell samples underwent deep immunoSEQ sequencing, averaging approximately 3.5 million total reads per sample. After sorted cells were lysed in RLT buffer, RNA was extracted with DNase-treated RNeasy Micro or Mini kits, with the choice depending on cell number. Each cell subset was processed on its own to prevent cross-contamination, while patient and healthy donor samples were processed together. Using the immunoSEQ multiplex PCR, TCRB sequences were amplified from cDNA into 87-bp fragments spanning the CDR3 region. Sequencing of the amplicons was performed on the Illumina HiSeq platform. The authors processed their data as follows. PCR bias was computationally corrected using synthetic template baselines, reads within Hamming distance 2 were collapsed, and singletons that could not be merged were discarded. Reads were aligned to IMGT to assign V, D and J genes, CDR3 length, and insertions or deletions at six rearrangement sites. Clonotype counts were normalized to sorted cell number within each subset before computing true diversity and Gini coefficients with the tcR R package. The overlap coefficient, calculated on TCRB nucleotide sequences, was used to quantify repertoire sharing. Out-of-frame TCRB sequences from naive cells were analyzed as a proxy for the pre-selection repertoire. Sourced from immuneACCESS, this table was stored by TCRdb with only in-frame sequences that have V and J called. A share of the clones is absent; for the studies checked, an unresolved V gene accounts for under half, and the remainder has no known explanation. V and J calls and clone size are given by that table; D and trimming were obtained from the DNA. Present in this sample are roughly 240,000 clones, roughly 70% of which were seen just once. The top ten clones comprise approximately 0.053% of the sample.

Counted from cysteine to phenylalanine, this CDR3 has 13 amino acids. Just CDR3 DNA is preserved here, 39 bases in frame from base 1. The germline V gene (reference sequence) sets CDR1 to GTSNPN and CDR2 to SVGIG. At the junction V is shortened by 3 bases and J by 5 bases; bases outside the gene matches: 6. A single peripheral blood draw of around 0.11 L on average was collected from each donor into heparinised tubes. A BD FACSAria II and a panel including CD45RO, CCR7, CD25, CD127, CD95 and CD27 were used to sort naive, central memory, regulatory and stem cell-like memory CD4+ T cells. Purity was above 95% for every sorted population. PBMCs were separated immediately by Lymphoprep density gradient centrifugation and were stained directly, without being cultured. To minimize batch effects, samples were stained and sorted in pairs, one healthy donor with one patient per experiment. Overall study results and their limits: Sequencing cDNA rather than genomic DNA could over-represent highly expressing activated cells, although activation and CD3 levels did not differ between groups. Patients with type 1 diabetes made fewer insertions and deleted more nucleotides at VDJ recombination sites, implying thymic rearrangement abnormalities. Type 1 diabetes patients showed a moderate but significant shortening of TCRB CDR3 length in all four CD4+ subsets. Shorter templates might be favored by PCR, yet because patient and control samples were amplified and corrected together, any such skew would affect both groups equally. Naive, central memory and regulatory TCRB repertoires appeared to be more alike among patients than among healthy donors. Only small numbers of individuals were included in the HLA sub-analyses, which left unresolved whether HLA type had any influence on TCRB rearrangement.

The TCR sequence derives from a man between 25 and 39 years old in good health. Here the chain combines TRBV30 and TRBJ1-1, with 7 junctional bases fitting TRBD1. The sample taken for sequencing was naive CD4+ T cells from blood. The cell subset or site label for this specimen denotes: true naive CD4+ T cells. In nucleotide form, the sequence is TGTGCCTGGAGCGATGACAGGGATACTGAAGCTTTCTTT. The translation is CAWSDDRDTEAFF.